The subject of this entry is one TCR beta chain. Its target is not known. This record belongs to a study of T cell repertoires in cytomegalovirus infection. The wider study: Selection of CMV epitopes for the study included recently identified HLA-C-restricted and well-studied HLA-B-restricted ones. Public TCR beta signatures indicated both CMV infection and matching HLA type.

TCRdb reanalysed the reads using MiXCR and keeps one entry per CDR3 protein. The data hold roughly 150,000 distinct CDR3 sequences, with 20% to 25% observed a single time. Germline V gene sequence: CDR1 SNHLY, CDR2 FYNNEI. The CDR3 has 14 residues. Trimming removed 8 bases at V and 2 bases at J, with 16 bases between. Study-wide findings and caveats: The cumulative frequency of public TCR beta families distinguished individuals who carried CMV together with the relevant HLA. It was HLA-C-restricted CMV-specific TCR beta clonotypes that dominated the response ex vivo.

This rearrangement joins TRBV2 to TRBJ2-7, with D possibly being TRBD2 (5 bases). This TCR came from a human donor in good health (CMV status not recorded). Some clones in this sample may be carry-over from other donors' samples. The sequencing here drew on CD8+ T cells from cultured PBMCs, taken from culture after CMV antigen stimulation. CDR3 sequence (DNA): TGTGCCAGCCCCGCGGGCCTCCCTCCCTACGAGCAGTACTTC. It specifies CASPAGLPPYEQYF.